These 20 T cell receptor beta chains were all obtained from the same sample, sequenced in a study of T cells in Graves' hyperthyroidism and ophthalmopathy. TCR beta CDR3 regions were amplified from RNA transcripts. A first-round RT-PCR of the TCR CDR3 used the HTBI primer set. TCRdb re-called the multiplex PCR reads through MiXCR, storing one row per CDR3 protein. Of approximately 570,000 distinct CDR3 sequences listed, less than 20% were seen once; the top ten hold over 45%. The sequenced material came from blood. The receptors shown here come from a man aged 35-49 years with Graves' ophthalmopathy.

This clonotype was recorded at least ten times. The V and J genes are TRBV12-3 or TRBV12-4 and TRBJ1-2, with D maybe TRBD1 (6 bases). The germline V and J ends were trimmed by 5 bases and 2 bases, with 18 bases remaining between them. This CDR3 spans 16 amino acids. In DNA, the CDR3 is TGTGCCAGCAGTCGAGGTGACAGGCAGCTGAACTATGGCTACACCTTC. Translated: CASSRGDRQLNYGYTF.

This clonotype was detected a few times. The chain joins TRBV11-2 to TRBJ2-5; maybe TRBD1 (5 bases). CDR3 length equals 15 residues. The germline V gene has CDR1 SGHAT and CDR2 FQNNGV. V was clipped by 0 bases and J by 7 bases, with 15 bases between them. The CDR3 DNA sequence: TGTGCCAGCAGCTTAGATCAAGAGCCCAGGGCGACCCAGTACTTC. Protein sequence: CASSLDQEPRATQYF.

The genes are TRBV6-2 or TRBV6-3 and TRBJ2-1, with 7 bases identical to TRBD2. V shed 4 bases, J shed 10 bases, and the junction held 13 bases outside the gene matches. Germline loops: CDR1 MNHEY, CDR2 SVGEGT. The CDR3 loop spans 15 amino acids. CDR3 in amino acids: CASSLGGGTNEEQFF. The CDR3 DNA reads TGTGCCAGCAGTTTGGGGGGGGGGACCAATGAGGAGCAGTTCTTC.

In its sample, this clonotype was seen many times. The chain combines TRBV3-1 with TRBJ2-2; the D is unclear. The V gene's germline CDR1 is LGHDT and CDR2 YNNKEL (reference sequence). CDR3 length equals 14 residues. Trimming left V 4 bases short and J 4 bases short, with 10 bases between. The CDR3, as DNA: TGTGCCAGCAGCCCCCCTACACGCACCGGGGAGCTGTTTTTT. Protein: CASSPPTRTGELFF.

This chain uses TRBV25-1 with TRBJ2-1, with 12 bases aligning to TRBD2. Germline V gene lookup returns CDR1 MGHDK and CDR2 SYGVNS. V dropped 5 bases and J dropped 4; count of bases not matched to a gene: 6. The CDR3 spans 16 residues. CDR3 nucleotides: TGTGCCAGCAGTTTCCGACTAGCGGGAGCTTACAATGAGCAGTTCTTC. Protein: CASSFRLAGAYNEQFF.

This chain joins TRBV5-6 and TRBJ2-1; unclear D gene. Trimming removed 1 base from V and 10 bases from J, with 6 bases in between. This CDR3 region has 11 residues. Germline assignment: CDR1 SGHDT and CDR2 YYEEEE. The CDR3 DNA reads as TGTGCCAGCAGCTTGTGGTCCGAGCAGTTCTTC. It encodes CASSLWSEQFF.

The J gene is TRBJ2-7, the V gene TRBV3-1, with a weak D call TRBD2 (6 bases). Germline CDR1 is LGHDT and CDR2 is YNNKEL (reference sequence). The CDR3 is 14 residues long. Between the trimmed V and J ends, which lost 5 bases and 0 bases, there was a span of 11 bases. CDR3 bases: TGTGCCAGCAGCGGACGGGGAGGCTCCTACGAGCAGTACTTC. It codes for CASSGRGGSYEQYF.

This clonotype has only one observation. This sequence may be a read error, since a much larger clone differs from it by one base. The chain has TRBV12-3 or TRBV12-4 and TRBJ2-6, with D maybe TRBD1 (6 bases). This CDR3 region has 15 residues. In DNA form, the CDR3 reads TGTGCCAGCAGTTTACAGGGGAGTGGGGCCAGCGTCCTGACTTTC. This gives the protein CASSLQGSGASVLTF.

This clonotype was seen a few times. V gene TRBV7-6 combines with J gene TRBJ1-5; the match to TRBD1 covers 7 bases. This CDR3 comprises 18 residues. Losses at the gene ends were 0 bases for V and 0 bases for J; bases not matched to a gene: 8. Germline lookup yields CDR1 SGHVS and CDR2 FNYEAQ. The CDR3 reads CASSLARGTVYSNQPQHF. The CDR3 nucleotides read TGTGCCAGCAGCTTAGCGCGGGGGACAGTCTATAGCAATCAGCCCCAGCATTTT.

There are a few counts of this clonotype. The junction departs from germline at one end; a sequencing error may be responsible. This chain connects TRBV20-1 to TRBJ2-5; weak D call: TRBD2 (5 bases). Per the germline V gene, CDR1 is DFQATT and CDR2 is SNEGSKA (reference sequence). CDR3 length equals 13 residues. For the CDR3, the DNA is TGCAGTGCAAGAGCGAGGGTCCAAGAGACCCAGTACTTC. Translated, it gives CSARARVQETQYF.

This clonotype was picked up a small number of times. The chain couples TRBV20-1 to TRBJ2-3; weak D call: TRBD2 (5 bases). This CDR3 comprises 15 residues. Germline V gives CDR1 DFQATT, CDR2 SNEGSKA (reference sequence). V was clipped by 0 bases and J by 5 bases, with 15 bases between them. The CDR3 DNA reads as TGCAGTGCTAGAGATCTGGCCAGCGGAATAGATACGCAGTATTTT. Translation gives CSARDLASGIDTQYF.

This clonotype was seen a handful of times. This sequence joins TRBV6-1 and TRBJ2-3; D is uncertain. The germline V gene encodes CDR1 MNHNS and CDR2 SASEGT. CDR3 length: 12 amino acids. V shed 5 bases and J shed 7 bases, with 10 bases lying between them. The CDR3 region is CASSPTKHTQYF. DNA for the CDR3: TGTGCCAGCAGTCCCACAAAACATACGCAGTATTTT.

This clonotype was detected a few times. This rearrangement joins TRBV10-2 to TRBJ1-1; 10 nucleotides agree with TRBD1. The CDR3 consists of 18 residues. In germline, CDR1 is WSHSY, CDR2 SAAADI. The ends lost 5 bases at V and 3 bases at J; junction bases unmatched: 15. The CDR3 DNA sequence: TGCGCCAGCAGTAAAAGACGACAGGGGGCGAGGTGGGACACTGAAGCTTTCTTT. Protein product: CASSKRRQGARWDTEAFF.

V is TRBV6-5 and J is TRBJ1-2; D possibly corresponds to TRBD1 (6 bases). The CDR3 is 15 residues long. Germline CDR1 and CDR2: MNHEY and SVGAGI. V gave up 2 bases and J gave up 4 bases, with 14 bases separating them. The CDR3: CASSYLGQSGYGYTF. The DNA for the CDR3 is TGTGCCAGCAGTTACCTCGGACAGTCGGGCTATGGCTACACCTTC.

The V gene is TRBV28, the J gene TRBJ2-1; TRBD2 might be the D (5 bases). The CDR3 length is 13 residues. V was cut by 8 bases and J by 6 bases, with 14 bases left in between. Germline lookup yields CDR1 MDHEN and CDR2 SYDVKM. CDR3 amino acids: CASLEAPFNEQFF. CDR3 in DNA: TGTGCCAGCTTGGAGGCTCCCTTCAATGAGCAGTTCTTC.

The sample holds a few counts of this clonotype. The genes are TRBV3-1 and TRBJ2-2; 9 bases are shared with TRBD2. The CDR3 sequence is 17 residues long. Germline trimming cut 2 bases from V and 6 bases from J; bases unmatched to any gene: 10. CDR1 is LGHDT, CDR2 YNNKEL, per germline (reference sequence). CDR3 amino acids: CASSQSLGLARSGELFF. The DNA of the CDR3 is TGTGCCAGCAGCCAATCCCTGGGACTAGCACGATCCGGGGAGCTGTTTTTT.

This clonotype was seen a few times. This chain uses TRBV20-1 with TRBJ1-6, with TRBD1 identical over 9 bases. With V trimmed by 3 bases and J by 10 bases, 10 bases remained unmatched. CDR3 length: 15 residues. Germline V gives CDR1 DFQATT, CDR2 SNEGSKA (reference sequence). The CDR3 nucleotides are TGCAGTGCTAGTCAGTCCGGGACAGGGCGGTCACCCCTCCACTTT. Translated: CSASQSGTGRSPLHF.

This clonotype was seen once. This chain joins TRBV5-1 and TRBJ2-5; TRBD2 aligns across 8 bases. Unmatched junction bases numbered 9, after V lost 0 bases and J lost 2 bases. The CDR3 extends over 17 amino acids. Germline V CDR1 and CDR2: SGHRS, YFSETQ. The CDR3 DNA follows: TGCGCCAGCAGCTTGGAAGGGACTAGTAGGGGACAAGAGACCCAGTACTTC. Protein sequence: CASSLEGTSRGQETQYF.

This clonotype was detected ten times or more. The chain carries TRBV2 and TRBJ1-2; no clear D. Per the germline V gene, CDR1 is SNHLY and CDR2 is FYNNEI. Trimming stripped 2 bases from V and 1 base from J, with 5 bases between. The CDR3 consists of 13 residues. CDR3 loop: CASSEQVNYGYTF. Written as DNA, the CDR3 is TGTGCCAGCAGTGAACAGGTTAACTATGGCTACACCTTC.

This clonotype was detected a few times. V usage is TRBV20-1 and J usage is TRBJ1-2; weak D call: TRBD1 (6 bases). The V gene lost 3 bases and the J gene lost 5 bases, with 13 bases spanning the gap. The CDR3 covers 13 residues. Per the germline V gene, CDR1 is DFQATT and CDR2 is SNEGSKA (reference sequence). The CDR3 coding sequence is TGCAGTGCTAGTAGCAGGGGTTATTATGGCTACACCTTC. Protein: CSASSRGYYGYTF.